Detailed here is one T cell receptor (beta chain). Its antigen specificity is not known. Base-call qualities are not available, and no considerably larger clone is one nucleotide away. The collaborating institutions used their own protocols to collect whole blood in K2EDTA tubes. For TCRbeta analysis, collaborator samples were shipped as frozen whole blood, as isolated PBMCs, or as DNA extracted from either sample type. The germline V gene (reference sequence) gives CDR1 as LNHNV and CDR2 as YYDKDF. The CDR3 measures 14 amino acids from cysteine to phenylalanine. Here the CDR3 DNA is all that survives: 42 bases in frame from base 1. Relative to germline, V is 1 base shorter and J is 1 base shorter, with 7 bases between their ends. The immunoSEQ Assay, a bias-controlled multiplex PCR, was used to amplify TCRbeta CDR3 regions from genomic DNA. Per the original workflow: The number of nucleated cells in each sample was estimated from the amplification of reference gene primers within the assay. To quantify the absolute abundance of each unique TCRbeta CDR3 rearrangement, sequence reads were collapsed and filtered. For each sample, productive Simpson clonality was calculated by taking the square root of Simpson's diversity index across productive rearrangements. TCRdb mirrors the immuneACCESS table, restricted to in-frame sequences. Some clones are absent from its copies; in checked studies, under half trace to an unresolved V gene, and the reason for the others is unknown. That table gives V, J and clone size, and the DNA gave D and trimming. Present in this sample are 84,000 or so clones, around three quarters of which were seen just once. The ten biggest clones cover around 50% of the sample.

The data are from a study of blood T cell repertoires in COVID-19 (dated by TCRdb to about 2020). The study in broad terms: Samples from collaborators originated in the United States, Italy and Spain and spanned both the acute and convalescent phases of COVID-19. The prospective study material was composed of cDNA or gDNA derived from T cells, B-cell-depleted T cells, or PBMCs. Subjects who had been exposed to COVID-19, were actively infected with it, or had recovered from it provided the deeply sampled blood TCRbeta repertoires that made up the dataset. The repertoires were released in a freely available public database intended as a resource for research on the immune response to SARS-CoV-2. The samples were drawn from the first 160 participants of the ongoing ImmuneRACE study and from 1,254 subjects provided by 6 global collaborators. Sample metadata almost always included a de-identified subject ID, COVID-19 status, age in years and sex. Where available, HLA class I and class II types were obtained from metadata supplied by the sample provider rather than from assay-based typing. General conclusions and limits of the study: How much clinical and demographic metadata was included differed by source and by participant, and the metadata was provided uncurated.

The specimen was peripheral blood. The chain links TRBV15 with TRBJ2-5, with the D segment identity uncertain. This TCR was sampled from a human donor in a cohort sampled during active COVID-19. The base sequence is TGTGCCACCAGCAGAGGACACACCCAAGAGACCCAGTACTTC. This translates into CATSRGHTQETQYF.